These 15 T cell receptor beta chains came from one sample sequenced in a study of neurological immune-mediated disorders (dated by TCRdb to about 2019). To prepare the library, 5' RACE was applied. Sequencing was carried out with an Illumina HiSeq 2500. TCRdb reprocessed the public reads (quality trimming at Q25 with fastp, clone calling with MiXCR) and kept in-frame beta chains. Duplicate CDR3 protein sequences are folded into a single record with the most common DNA and genes. Counted in this sample were about 80,000 distinct CDR3 sequences; 9.4% of them appeared once. The ten largest clonotypes hold about 1.7% of the sample. Source material: PBMCs. Receptors originate from a man between 50 and 59 years old in good health.

This clonotype was seen ten or more times. The CDR3 DNA sequence: TGTGCCAGCAGCAAATCGGACAGCCAAGCTAACTATGGCTACACCTTC. The encoded protein is CASSKSDSQANYGYTF. The chain carries TRBV21-1 and TRBJ1-2; the table's D call of TRBD1 was not tested on the DNA. TRBV21-1 is marked as a pseudogene. CDR3 length: 16 amino acids.

At least ten counts were recorded for this clonotype. The chain couples TRBV18 to TRBJ2-5; D is uncertain. The germline V and J ends were trimmed by 6 bases and 3 bases, with 8 bases remaining between them. CDR3 length equals 12 residues. Germline V gives CDR1 KGHSH, CDR2 LQKENI. CDR3 sequence (DNA): TGTGCCAGCTCCGTGGTAAAAGAGACCCAGTACTTC. Its translation is CASSVVKETQYF.

This clonotype was recorded at least ten times. CDR3 residues: CASSYAPGGPNEQFF. The CDR3 DNA follows: TGTGCCAGCAGTTACGCCCCGGGGGGGCCGAATGAGCAGTTCTTC. This chain uses TRBV6-5 with TRBJ2-1; TRBD2 agrees at 8 bases. In germline, CDR1 is MNHEY, CDR2 SVGAGI. There are 15 residues in the CDR3. V shed 2 bases, J shed 7 bases, and the junction held 7 bases outside the gene matches.

This clonotype was counted at least ten times. The chain carries TRBV4-1 and TRBJ2-7, with D possibly TRBD2 on 6 matching bases. In germline, CDR1 is MGHRA, CDR2 YSYEKL. The CDR3 has 12 amino acids. V lost 0 bases to trimming and J lost 9 bases, with 9 bases between them. CDR3 protein: CASSQDGGWQYF. DNA for the CDR3: TGCGCCAGCAGCCAAGATGGGGGGTGGCAGTACTTC.

This clonotype was observed at least ten times. J is TRBJ2-2 and V is TRBV5-6, with D perhaps being TRBD1 or TRBD2 (5 bases each). V lost 4 bases, J lost 4 bases, and 14 bases lay in between. Germline V gives CDR1 SGHDT, CDR2 YYEEEE. CDR3 size: 15 residues. The CDR3, as DNA: TGTGCCAGCAGCAAGTCCGGGACGATCACCGGGGAGCTGTTTTTT. It encodes CASSKSGTITGELFF.

About this clonotype: A much bigger clone sits one base away, suggesting this may be a read error. This chain uses TRBV28 with TRBJ1-5; 7 bases are shared with TRBD1. The CDR3 consists of 14 residues. Germline trimming cut 5 bases from V and 10 bases from J; bases unmatched to any gene: 11. Per the germline V gene, CDR1 is MDHEN and CDR2 is SYDVKM. The CDR3 coding sequence is TGTGCCAGCAGTGCTCCAGGGGGGATTCATCCCCAGCATTTT. This sequence encodes CASSAPGGIHPQHF.

This clonotype came up a few times. One end of the junction is discordant with germline, which a read error may explain. The V gene is TRBV7-3, the J gene TRBJ2-1; no clear D. Germline V lookup: CDR1 SGHTA, CDR2 FQGTGA. This CDR3 contains 15 residues. The CDR3 bases are TGTGCCAGCAGCCCCGCTCCCGACACCACAAATGGGCAGTTCTTC. This gives the protein CASSPAPDTTNGQFF.

Turning to this clonotype: Being one base from a much bigger clone, this may be a read error. The chain uses TRBV9 and TRBJ2-3, with D perhaps TRBD1 or TRBD2 (5 bases each). Looked up from germline, CDR1 is SGDLS and CDR2 is YYNGEE. CDR3 length: 14 residues. The CDR3 protein is CASSGAGSTYTQYF. DNA for the CDR3: TGTGCCAGCAGCGGTGCAGGGAGCACATATACGCAGTATTTT.

In this sample, this clonotype turned up many times. This rearrangement joins TRBV18 to TRBJ1-5, with a weak D call TRBD1 (5 bases). Germline V CDR1 and CDR2: KGHSH, LQKENI. CDR3 length equals 14 residues. Deletions cut 3 bases from V and 2 bases from J, with 8 bases between. In DNA, the CDR3 is TGTGCCAGCTCACCGACAGACGGCAATCAGCCCCAGCATTTT. Translation: CASSPTDGNQPQHF.

This clonotype was seen many times. CDR3 protein: CSARAPVSGANVLTF. The DNA of the CDR3 is TGCAGTGCTAGAGCCCCCGTTTCTGGGGCCAACGTCCTGACTTTC. This sequence joins TRBV20-1 and TRBJ2-6; no firm D call. Trimming removed 1 base from V and 1 base from J, with 8 bases in between. There are 15 residues in the CDR3. The germline gives CDR1 DFQATT, CDR2 SNEGSKA (reference sequence).

On this clonotype itself: The junction differs from germline at one of its ends, possibly a read error. This sequence joins TRBV12-3 or TRBV12-4 and TRBJ1-1, with D perhaps matching TRBD1 (5 bases). The CDR3 sequence is 13 residues long. The CDR3 DNA is TGTGCGAGCAGCCCCCCCACAGCGGGGGTAGCTCTCTTT. Translation: CASSPPTAGVALF.

This clonotype was observed at least ten times. The chain carries TRBV12-3 or TRBV12-4 and TRBJ1-5; maybe TRBD1 (5 bases). V gave up 0 bases and J gave up 0 bases, with 12 bases separating them. The CDR3 totals 17 residues. In DNA form, the CDR3 reads TGTGCCAGCAGTTTAGCGCCTATGGGACGTAGCAATCAGCCCCAGCATTTT. It encodes CASSLAPMGRSNQPQHF.

This clonotype was found many times. CDR3 DNA: TGCGCCAGCAGCTTGGCGGGGCAGGGTGGAGAGACCCAGTACTTC. This translates into CASSLAGQGGETQYF. V gene TRBV5-1 combines with J gene TRBJ2-5; D possibly uses TRBD1 or TRBD2 (5 bases each). This CDR3 spans 15 amino acids. Deletions cut 0 bases from V and 4 bases from J, with 13 bases between. Germline loops: CDR1 SGHRS, CDR2 YFSETQ. The complete variable domain, with remaining parts taken from reference TRBV5-1 and TRBJ2-5, reads KAGVTQTPRYLIKTRGQQVTLSCSPISGHRSVSWYQQTPGQGLQFLFEYFSETQRNKGNFPGRFSGRQFSNSRSEMNVSTLELGDSALYLCASSLAGQGGETQYFGPGTRLLVL.

In this sample, this clonotype turned up many times. J is TRBJ2-2 and V is TRBV4-1, with 9 bases aligning to TRBD2. This CDR3 comprises 19 residues. V lost 0 bases, J lost 0 bases, and 8 bases stayed unmatched. CDR1 MGHRA and CDR2 YSYEKL come from the germline V gene. The CDR3 here is CASSQDPRGGTANTGELFF. The DNA for the CDR3 is TGCGCCAGCAGCCAAGATCCGCGGGGGGGGACCGCGAACACCGGGGAGCTGTTTTTT.

The sample holds many counts of this clonotype. V usage is TRBV2 and J usage is TRBJ2-7; 9 bases agree with TRBD2. CDR1 is SNHLY and CDR2 is FYNNEI in the germline V gene. The CDR3 has 15 residues. The ends lost 5 bases at V and 5 bases at J; junction bases unmatched: 10. In DNA, the CDR3 is TGTGCCAGCAGTTCCTCGAATAGCGGGAGAAACGAGCAGTACTTC. It encodes CASSSSNSGRNEQYF.